This TCR beta chain was retrieved from a study of blood T cell repertoires in COVID-19. In the study overall: The United States, Italy and Spain supplied acute and convalescent COVID-19 samples. PBMCs, B-cell-depleted T cells, or T cells were the source of the cDNA or gDNA that made up the material.

Germline lookup yields CDR1 SGHAT and CDR2 FQNNGV. V lost 5 bases and J lost 9; bases outside the gene matches: 9. The CDR3 consists of 15 residues. Per the authors' pipeline: Amplified reference gene primers provided the basis for estimating nucleated cell counts. The data were produced by immunoSEQ multiplex PCR, yet TCRdb's version contains in-frame clones alone and is incomplete. V, J and clone size reflect that table, while D and trimming were determined from the DNA. This sample has some 150,000 clones; roughly nine tenths occur once, and the top ten carry less than 0.6%. This receptor was obtained from a man aged 50-60 years with acute or convalescent COVID-19. The specimen sequenced was peripheral blood. The genes are TRBV11-2 and TRBJ2-1; 11 bases fit TRBD2. CDR3: CASSALAGVLSEQFF. The CDR3 bases are TGTGCCAGCAGCGCACTAGCGGGAGTTCTCAGTGAGCAGTTCTTC.